The sample holds a few counts of the clone carrying this T cell receptor (beta chain). What it binds is unknown. TCRdb re-analysed the 5' RACE reads in MiXCR, keeping a single row per CDR3 protein. The repertoire holds roughly 330,000 distinct CDR3 sequences, with 3.5% to 4.5% as singletons. Germline V gene data show CDR1 as SEHNR and CDR2 as FQNEAQ (reference sequence). The CDR3 loop spans 17 amino acids. The V and J ends lost 4 bases and 2 bases, in that order; junction bases with no gene match: 6. The record originates from a study of T cells after yellow fever vaccination. Study outcomes and limitations: Clonotype sharing between CD4 and CD8 compartments was small.

The TCR was taken from a man aged 18 to 30 who received the YFV17D yellow fever vaccine. The sequencing used PBMCs, collected 5 days after the yellow fever booster vaccination. The genes are TRBV7-9 and TRBJ1-5, with 12 positions matching TRBD1. The CDR3 nucleotides are TGTGCCAGCAGCTCCGGGACAGGGGGCCCAGGCAATCAGCCCCAGCATTTT. As protein: CASSSGTGGPGNQPQHF. Complete variable domain (other parts from reference TRBV7-9 and TRBJ1-5): DTGVSQNPRHKITKRGQNVTFRCDPISEHNRLYWYRQTLGQGPEFLTYFQNEAQLEKSRLLSDRFSAERPKGSFSTLEIQRTEQGDSAMYLCASSSGTGGPGNQPQHFGDGTRLSIL.